The 23 T cell receptor beta chains below come from one sample, sequenced in a study of identical twins. From the 5' RACE reads, TCRdb called clonotypes with MiXCR, one entry per CDR3 protein. The sample has around 1.7 million distinct CDR3 sequences, around 29% seen once. The sequenced material came from cord blood. These receptors were taken from a newborn girl in good health.

The V gene is TRBV20-1, the J gene TRBJ2-7; D unresolved. The V end lost 3 bases, the J end lost 6 bases, and 6 bases lay between the germline ends. The CDR3 extends over 10 amino acids. Germline CDR1 and CDR2: DFQATT and SNEGSKA (reference sequence). The CDR3, as DNA: TGCAGTGCTAGTCGACGCGAGCAGTACTTC. Translated: CSASRREQYF.

Only a few counts were recorded for this clonotype. DNA of the CDR3: TGCAGTGCTATGTACGAGCAGTTCTTC. As protein: CSAMYEQFF. The V and J genes are TRBV20-1 and TRBJ2-1, with D hard to call. In germline, CDR1 is DFQATT, CDR2 SNEGSKA (reference sequence). V was cut by 4 bases and J by 10 bases, with 5 bases left in between. This CDR3 has 9 amino acids.

The gene calls are TRBV3-1 and TRBJ2-1; no clear D gene. Deletions cut 0 bases from V and 6 bases from J, with 9 bases between. The V gene's germline CDR1 is LGHDT and CDR2 YNNKEL (reference sequence). This CDR3 is built from 14 residues. The CDR3 sequence is CASSQDQVVNEQFF. The CDR3 nucleotides read TGTGCCAGCAGCCAAGATCAAGTGGTCAATGAGCAGTTCTTC.

The chain carries TRBV20-1 and TRBJ2-7, with 10 bases that match TRBD2. J was trimmed by 0 bases and V by 6 bases; bases with no gene match: 23. Germline V lookup: CDR1 DFQATT, CDR2 SNEGSKA (reference sequence). The CDR3 sequence is 20 residues long. The CDR3: CSAPLGDSGRLWGFSYEQYF. DNA for the CDR3: TGCAGTGCGCCGCTGGGGGATAGCGGGAGGCTTTGGGGATTCTCCTACGAGCAGTACTTC.

The V call is TRBV9, the J call TRBJ2-3; D possibly matches TRBD1 or TRBD2 (5 bases each). The CDR3 is 16 amino acids. V was cut by 1 base and J by 2 bases, with 14 bases left in between. Germline CDR1 is SGDLS and CDR2 is YYNGEE. DNA of the CDR3: TGTGCCAGCAGCGTACCGTCCGGGGCGCCCACAGATACGCAGTATTTT. This codes for CASSVPSGAPTDTQYF. The complete variable domain, with remaining parts taken from reference TRBV9 and TRBJ2-3, reads DSGVTQTPKHLITATGQRVTLRCSPRSGDLSVYWYQQSLDQGLQFLIQYYNGEERAKGNILERFSAQQFPDLHSELNLSSLELGDSALYFCASSVPSGAPTDTQYFGPGTRLTVL.

This clonotype has only a few counts. The chain couples TRBV4-2 to TRBJ2-7, with D tentatively TRBD1 or TRBD2 (6 bases each). The V gene lost 0 bases and the J gene lost 7 bases, with 28 bases spanning the gap. Germline-derived CDR1 and CDR2 are LGHNA and YNFKEQ. This CDR3 spans 19 amino acids. CDR3 amino acids: CASSQEGGPRERGAWEQYF. The CDR3 coding sequence is TGTGCCAGCAGCCAAGAGGGGGGCCCCAGGGAAAGGGGAGCTTGGGAGCAGTACTTC.

The chain has TRBV12-3 or TRBV12-4 and TRBJ2-1; TRBD2 aligns across 8 bases. The CDR3 spans 15 residues. Unmatched junction bases numbered 5, after V lost 4 bases and J lost 3 bases. CDR3 nucleotides: TGTGCCAGCAGTTGTCGGGAGGGCCGCTACAATGAGCAGTTCTTC. Its protein product is CASSCREGRYNEQFF.

V gene TRBV5-8 combines with J gene TRBJ2-1; TRBD2 aligns across 11 bases. The CDR3 is 19 amino acids. From germline, CDR1 is SGHTS and CDR2 YDEGEE. Trimming took 0 bases from V and 3 from J; bases not matched to a gene: 11. This CDR3 is CASSLDLETSGVLYNEQFF. Here the CDR3 DNA reads TGTGCCAGCAGCTTGGACCTAGAGACTAGCGGGGTTCTCTACAATGAGCAGTTCTTC.

The table lists this clonotype with a few counts. The chain combines TRBV2 with TRBJ2-7; D is perhaps TRBD1 or TRBD2 (5 bases each). V was trimmed by 7 bases and J by 0 bases, leaving 10 bases between them. The CDR3 is 13 amino acids. The germline CDR1 and CDR2 sequences are SNHLY and FYNNEI. In DNA, the CDR3 is TGTGCCAGCAAGGGGACGAGCTCCTACGAGCAGTACTTC. This sequence encodes CASKGTSSYEQYF.

Written as DNA, the CDR3 is TGTGCCAGCAGTCACCACCCGGGACTAGATACAAATAAGCAGTTCTTC. This encodes CASSHHPGLDTNKQFF. The chain uses TRBV12-3 or TRBV12-4 and TRBJ2-1; 8 bases are a match to TRBD2. CDR3 size: 16 residues. Unmatched junction bases numbered 17, after V lost 5 bases and J lost 11 bases.

Ten or more counts support this clonotype. The rearrangement uses TRBV5-1 and TRBJ2-4; D gene uncertain. Per germline, CDR1 SGHRS and CDR2 YFSETQ. The V end was cut by 1 base, the J end by 1 base, with 9 bases between. This CDR3 comprises 15 residues. CDR3 nucleotide sequence: TGCGCCAGCAGCTTGTGGCAGCCGGCCAAAAACATTCAGTACTTC. Its protein is CASSLWQPAKNIQYF.

This clonotype occurred a few times. This sequence joins TRBV7-9 and TRBJ2-5, with D hard to call. CDR3 length: 13 residues. CDR1 and CDR2 from the germline V gene are SEHNR and FQNEAQ (reference sequence). V was pared by 3 bases and J by 11 bases, with 16 bases between. CDR3 in DNA: TGTGCCAGCAGCTTGGATTTAAACTTTGAGCAGTACTTC. Its protein product is CASSLDLNFEQYF. The full variable domain, its missing parts supplied by reference TRBV7-9 and TRBJ2-5, is DTGVSQNPRHKITKRGQNVTFRCDPISEHNRLYWYRQTLGQGPEFLTYFQNEAQLEKSRLLSDRFSAERPKGSFSTLEIQRTEQGDSAMYLCASSLDLNFEQYFGPGTRLLVL.

This clonotype showed up just a few times. The V gene is TRBV4-2, the J gene TRBJ1-6, with a possible D match to TRBD1 (6 bases). Trimming shortened V by 0 bases and J by 1 base, and 16 bases separated the two germline ends. This CDR3 has 19 amino acids. CDR1 and CDR2 (germline): LGHNA, YNFKEQ. For the CDR3, the DNA is TGTGCCAGCAGCCAAGAACCGACAGGCAGTAGATCCTATAATTCACCCCTCCACTTT. Its protein is CASSQEPTGSRSYNSPLHF.

The chain is built from TRBV20-1 and TRBJ2-7; TRBD2 agrees at 8 bases. J lost 1 base, V lost 1 base, and 6 bases had no gene match. CDR3 length: 15 residues. CDR1 DFQATT and CDR2 SNEGSKA come from the germline V gene (reference sequence). The CDR3: CSARGELAASYEQYF. The CDR3 DNA is TGCAGTGCTAGAGGAGAACTAGCGGCGTCCTACGAGCAGTACTTC.

This clonotype showed up just once. The genes are TRBV5-1 and TRBJ2-1, with 7 bases that match TRBD2. This CDR3 has 14 residues. The ends lost 0 bases at V and 8 bases at J; junction bases unmatched: 5. Looked up from germline, CDR1 is SGHRS and CDR2 is YFSETQ. In DNA, the CDR3 is TGCGCCAGCAGCTTGGAAGGACTAGGCGATGAGCAGTTCTTC. This codes for CASSLEGLGDEQFF.

This clonotype was seen at least ten times. The chain employs TRBV3-1 and TRBJ1-4, with 8 bases matching TRBD1. J was trimmed by 8 bases and V by 4 bases; bases with no gene match: 0. The CDR3 is made up of 12 amino acids. Germline V gene data show CDR1 as LGHDT and CDR2 as YNNKEL (reference sequence). CDR3 amino acids: CASSRQGEKLFF. The CDR3 region has the DNA TGTGCCAGCAGCCGACAGGGGGAAAAACTGTTTTTT.

This chain uses TRBV5-1 with TRBJ2-3; TRBD1 agrees at 7 bases. Germline V CDR1 and CDR2: SGHRS, YFSETQ. The CDR3 is 13 amino acids. With V trimmed by 8 bases and J by 1 base, 4 bases remained unmatched. CDR3 bases: TGCGCCAGGATAACAGGGGGCACAGATACGCAGTATTTT. This encodes CARITGGTDTQYF.

This chain connects TRBV12-3 or TRBV12-4 to TRBJ1-2; no clear D gene. This CDR3 region has 14 residues. Trimming took off 1 base at V and 4 bases at J, with 10 bases between the two ends. The chain's CDR3 is CASSLEHVSYGYTF. The DNA for the CDR3 is TGTGCCAGCAGTTTAGAGCATGTGAGCTATGGCTACACCTTC.

This clonotype was observed a few times. The genes are TRBV29-1 and TRBJ1-2; D not certain. CDR1 is SQVTM and CDR2 is ANQGSEA in the germline V gene. Trimming cost V 5 bases and J 1 base, with 20 bases left between them. The CDR3 totals 16 residues. CDR3 protein: CSVRTTGGHVNYGYTF. CDR3 nucleotide sequence: TGCAGCGTTCGCACTACGGGAGGGCACGTTAACTATGGCTACACCTTC.

In nucleotides, the CDR3 is TGTGCCAGCAACACCGACAGGTTTCCGAGAGGGACCCAGTACTTC. It codes for CASNTDRFPRGTQYF. The genes are TRBV12-3 or TRBV12-4 and TRBJ2-7, with TRBD1 as a possible D gene (6 bases). The J call is in doubt because the DNA end fits TRBJ2-5 better. CDR3 size: 15 residues.

This CDR3 reads CSARDGRASSYEQYF. The CDR3, as DNA: TGCAGTGCTAGAGATGGCAGGGCCAGCTCCTACGAGCAGTACTTC. V gene TRBV20-1 combines with J gene TRBJ2-7, with D maybe TRBD1 (5 bases). The CDR3 has 15 amino acids. V was trimmed by 0 bases and J by 0 bases, leaving 12 bases between them. Germline values: CDR1 DFQATT, CDR2 SNEGSKA (reference sequence).

This clonotype showed up just a few times. CDR3 DNA: TGTGCCAGCTCACCTCCGGGACAGCCTAATGAAAAACTGTTTTTT. Amino acid sequence: CASSPPGQPNEKLFF. The V call is TRBV18, the J call TRBJ1-4; TRBD1 matches at 7 bases. Germline CDR1 is KGHSH and CDR2 is LQKENI. The length of the CDR3 is 15 residues. With V trimmed by 3 bases and J by 3 bases, 4 bases remained unmatched. The variable domain in full, with the rest retrieved from reference TRBV18 and TRBJ1-4, is NAGVMQNPRHLVRRRGQEARLRCSPMKGHSHVYWYRQLPEEGLKFMVYLQKENIIDESGMPKERFSAEFPKEGPSILRIQQVVRGDSAAYFCASSPPGQPNEKLFFGSGTQLSVL.

This clonotype was seen repeatedly, ten times or more. V and J are TRBV29-1 and TRBJ1-2; 7 bases fit TRBD1. V was pared by 3 bases and J by 4 bases, with 2 bases of the junction left unmatched. The CDR3 totals 12 residues. Per germline, CDR1 SQVTM and CDR2 ANQGSEA. In nucleotides, the CDR3 is TGCAGCGTTGATAGGGGGCCCTATGGCTACACCTTC. It is translated as CSVDRGPYGYTF.